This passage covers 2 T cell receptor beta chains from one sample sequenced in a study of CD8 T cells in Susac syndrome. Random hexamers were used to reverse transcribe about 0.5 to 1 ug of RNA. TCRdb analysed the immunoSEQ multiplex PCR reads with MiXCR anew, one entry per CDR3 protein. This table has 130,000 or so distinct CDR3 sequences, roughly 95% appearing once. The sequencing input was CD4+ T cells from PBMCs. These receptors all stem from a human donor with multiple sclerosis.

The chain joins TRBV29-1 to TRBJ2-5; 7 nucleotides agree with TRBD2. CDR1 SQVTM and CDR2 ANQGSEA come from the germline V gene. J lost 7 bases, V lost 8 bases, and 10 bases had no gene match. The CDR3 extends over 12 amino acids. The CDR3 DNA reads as TGCAGCATTCTGAGGGAGGGCGGGACCCAGTACTTC. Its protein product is CSILREGGTQYF.

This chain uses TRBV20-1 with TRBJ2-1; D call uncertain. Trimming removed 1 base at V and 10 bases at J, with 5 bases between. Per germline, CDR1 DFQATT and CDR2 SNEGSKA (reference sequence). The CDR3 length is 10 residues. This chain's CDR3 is CSARGGEQFF. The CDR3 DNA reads TGCAGTGCTAGAGGTGGAGAGCAGTTCTTC.